These 3 T cell receptor beta chains share one sample of origin, sequenced in a study of monozygotic twins with inflammatory bowel disease. After re-calling the 5' RACE reads, TCRdb lists one entry per CDR3 protein, DNA absent. The ten most abundant clones cover approximately 3% of a sample with over 150,000 distinct CDR3 sequences. The sample consisted of blood. These TCRs come from a human donor with ulcerative colitis or Crohn's disease, or a healthy co-twin of an affected twin (not recorded which).

The V and J genes are TRBV24-1 and TRBJ2-2; absent DNA, TCRdb's TRBD1 call cannot be checked. The CDR3 extends over 14 amino acids. CDR1 KGHDR and CDR2 SFDVKD come from the germline V gene. The CDR3 loop is CATSGPQNTGELFF.

The chain has TRBV10-3 and TRBJ2-2; TCRdb names TRBD2, which stays unverified in the absence of DNA. The CDR3 covers 13 residues. The germline V gene has CDR1 ENHRY and CDR2 SYGVKD. CDR3 sequence reads: CAIKRENTGELFF.

This clonotype is deemed medium-sized (0.01 to 0.1%) by its frequency. The rearrangement joins TRBV6-5 to TRBJ1-2. CDR1 is MNHEY, CDR2 SVGAGI, per germline. The CDR3 consists of 13 residues. The CDR3 loop reads CASSYEGLHGYTF.